A single sample gave rise to the 15 T cell receptor beta chains below, sequenced in a study of cytomegalovirus exposure and HLA in healthy donors. With 60 Vbeta and 13 Jbeta primers, the PCR was carried out. TCRdb keeps only in-frame clones here, not all; method: immunoSEQ multiplex PCR. The table shows about 160,000 clones, with around 72% occurring only once. Sequenced material: PBMCs. The source is a man aged 35-49 years in good health and CMV-seropositive.

The J gene is TRBJ2-1, the V gene TRBV7-9; D perhaps matches TRBD2 (7 bases). Germline V gives CDR1 SEHNR, CDR2 FQNEAQ (reference sequence). V lost 5 bases to trimming and J lost 3 bases, with 11 bases between them. The CDR3 contains 14 residues. In nucleotides, the CDR3 is TGTGCCAGCAGCACGGGGGGCCTCTACAATGAGCAGTTCTTC. Protein: CASSTGGLYNEQFF.

The CDR3: CASSIGVGETQYF. As DNA, the CDR3 is TGTGCCAGCAGCATAGGGGTAGGTGAGACCCAGTACTTC. The gene calls are TRBV5-6 and TRBJ2-5; D possibly corresponds to TRBD1 (5 bases). Trimming took off 4 bases at V and 5 bases at J, with 12 bases between the two ends. This CDR3 region has 13 residues. Per the germline V gene, CDR1 is SGHDT and CDR2 is YYEEEE. The variable domain in full, with the rest retrieved from reference TRBV5-6 and TRBJ2-5, is DAGVTQSPTHLIKTRGQQVTLRCSPKSGHDTVSWYQQALGQGPQFIFQYYEEEERQRGNFPDRFSGHQFPNYSSELNVNALLLGDSALYLCASSIGVGETQYFGPGTRLLVL.

The chain recombines TRBV6-5 with TRBJ1-2, with 7 bases lining up with TRBD1. J was trimmed by 7 bases and V by 2 bases; bases with no gene match: 7. There are 14 residues in the CDR3. The germline V gene has CDR1 MNHEY and CDR2 SVGAGI. The CDR3 sequence: CASSYTGVGGGYTF. The CDR3 DNA is TGTGCCAGCAGTTACACAGGGGTAGGGGGTGGCTACACCTTC.

The chain carries TRBV4-2 and TRBJ2-3, with 8 positions matching TRBD2. V lost 2 bases to trimming and J lost 2 bases; unmatched junction nucleotides: 6. This CDR3 has 16 residues. CDR1 and CDR2 (germline): LGHNA, YNFKEQ. The CDR3 nucleotides read TGTGCCAGCAGCCAACCGAGCGGGGGCTACACAGATACGCAGTATTTT. Encoded protein: CASSQPSGGYTDTQYF.

This chain connects TRBV7-8 to TRBJ1-2; TRBD1 matches 7 bases. CDR3 length: 15 amino acids. The germline V gene encodes CDR1 SGHVS and CDR2 FQNEAQ. The J segment lost 4 bases and the V segment lost 5 bases, leaving 10 bases of the junction unmatched. In DNA form, the CDR3 reads TGTGCCAGCAGCGGCATAGACAGGGTTACCTATGGCTACACCTTC. Its protein product is CASSGIDRVTYGYTF. Looking up the rest from reference TRBV7-8 and TRBJ1-2 gives the full variable domain: GAGVSQSPRYKVAKRGQDVALRCDPISGHVSLFWYQQALGQGPEFLTYFQNEAQLDKSGLPSDRFFAERPEGSVSTLKIQRTQQEDSAVYLCASSGIDRVTYGYTFGSGTRLTVV.

The chain carries TRBV30 and TRBJ1-6; TRBD1 is a possible D gene (5 bases). V was pared by 5 bases and J by 6 bases, with 11 bases between. CDR1 and CDR2 (germline): GTSNPN, SVGIG (reference sequence). This CDR3 has 13 amino acids. In DNA, the CDR3 is TGTGCCTGGTTGGGGGGAAGTAATTCACCCCTCCACTTT. Translation gives CAWLGGSNSPLHF.

On this clone: The identical CDR3 is also encoded by other nucleotide sequences in the sample. V gene TRBV10-3 combines with J gene TRBJ1-2; D gene ambiguous. This CDR3 is 10 amino acids long. V lost 3 bases and J lost 7, with 3 bases in between. The germline V gene encodes CDR1 ENHRY and CDR2 SYGVKD. CDR3 in amino acids: CAISDGGYTF. Here the CDR3 DNA reads TGTGCCATCAGTGACGGTGGCTACACCTTC.

This rearrangement joins TRBV27 to TRBJ2-7, with D unresolved. Germline V gene data show CDR1 as MNHEY and CDR2 as SMNVEV (reference sequence). V dropped 5 bases and J dropped 2 bases, with 4 bases sitting between them. The CDR3 has 11 amino acids. The CDR3 spells CASSTPYEQYF. Written as DNA, the CDR3 is TGTGCCAGCAGTACACCCTACGAGCAGTACTTC.

The genes are TRBV30 and TRBJ1-5, with a possible D match to TRBD1 (6 bases). Trimming removed 2 bases at V and 5 bases at J, with 10 bases between. The CDR3 has 13 amino acids. CDR1 is GTSNPN and CDR2 is SVGIG in the germline V gene (reference sequence). The CDR3 sequence is CAWSPAGDQPQHF. As DNA, the CDR3 is TGTGCCTGGAGTCCTGCAGGGGATCAGCCCCAGCATTTT. Based on the CDR3 plus reference TRBV30 and TRBJ1-5, the full variable domain is SQTIHQWPATLVQPVGSPLSLECTVEGTSNPNLYWYRQAAGRGLQLLFYSVGIGQISSEVPQNLSASRPQDRQFILSSKKLLLSDSGFYLCAWSPAGDQPQHFGDGTRLSIL.

This sequence joins TRBV2 and TRBJ2-2; 11 nucleotides line up with TRBD2. The trim removed 2 bases at V and 4 bases at J, leaving 12 bases unmatched. The CDR3 has 19 residues. CDR1 is SNHLY, CDR2 FYNNEI, per germline. The CDR3 sequence is CASSEWPSGGPDGTGELFF. The CDR3 region has the DNA TGTGCCAGCAGTGAATGGCCTAGCGGGGGGCCGGATGGCACCGGGGAGCTGTTTTTT.

V and J are TRBV9 and TRBJ1-5, with D unresolved. CDR3 length equals 13 residues. V was trimmed by 0 bases and J by 5 bases, leaving 6 bases between them. Per germline, CDR1 SGDLS and CDR2 YYNGEE. The CDR3 DNA reads as TGTGCCAGCAGCGTAGATGGAGATCAGCCCCAGCATTTT. Translated, it gives CASSVDGDQPQHF.

The chain links TRBV30 to TRBJ2-5, with D perhaps TRBD1 (6 bases). The germline V gene has CDR1 GTSNPN and CDR2 SVGIG (reference sequence). The CDR3 length is 12 residues. The germline V and J ends were trimmed by 2 bases and 2 bases, with 6 bases remaining between them. In DNA form, the CDR3 reads TGTGCCTGGAGTCAGGGGCAAGAGACCCAGTACTTC. Its protein product is CAWSQGQETQYF.

Written as DNA, the CDR3 is TGTGCCAGTAGTATGACAGGTACCTACGAGCAGTACTTC. Its translation is CASSMTGTYEQYF. The genes are TRBV19 and TRBJ2-7, with D tentatively TRBD1 (6 bases). V was trimmed by 3 bases and J by 2 bases, leaving 8 bases between them. CDR1 is LNHDA and CDR2 is SQIVND in the germline V gene (reference sequence). This CDR3 spans 13 amino acids.

The rearrangement uses TRBV19 and TRBJ1-5; the D is unclear. This CDR3 has 15 amino acids. V shed 3 bases and J shed 2 bases, with 11 bases lying between them. Germline CDR1 and CDR2: LNHDA and SQIVND (reference sequence). The chain's CDR3 is CASSISGKGNQPQHF. In nucleotides, the CDR3 is TGTGCCAGTAGTATCTCCGGGAAGGGCAATCAGCCCCAGCATTTT.

CDR3: CASMKTGGAFGYTF. In DNA, the CDR3 is TGTGCCAGCATGAAGACAGGGGGCGCTTTCGGCTACACCTTC. The chain recombines TRBV2 with TRBJ1-2; 10 bases fit TRBD1. V dropped 7 bases and J dropped 8; count of bases not matched to a gene: 10. Germline V gene sequence: CDR1 SNHLY, CDR2 FYNNEI. The CDR3 totals 14 residues.